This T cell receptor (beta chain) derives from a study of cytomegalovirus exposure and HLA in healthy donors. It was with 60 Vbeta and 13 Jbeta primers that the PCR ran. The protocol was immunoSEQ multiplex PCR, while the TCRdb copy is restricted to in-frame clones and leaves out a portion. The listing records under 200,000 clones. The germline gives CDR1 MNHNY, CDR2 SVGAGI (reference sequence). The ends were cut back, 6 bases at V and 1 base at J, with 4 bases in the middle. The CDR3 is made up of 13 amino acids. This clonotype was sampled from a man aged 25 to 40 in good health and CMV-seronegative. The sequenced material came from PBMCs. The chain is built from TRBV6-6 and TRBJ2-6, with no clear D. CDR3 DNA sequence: TGTGCCAGCAGGCGGTCTGGGGCCAACGTCCTGACTTTC. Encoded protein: CASRRSGANVLTF.